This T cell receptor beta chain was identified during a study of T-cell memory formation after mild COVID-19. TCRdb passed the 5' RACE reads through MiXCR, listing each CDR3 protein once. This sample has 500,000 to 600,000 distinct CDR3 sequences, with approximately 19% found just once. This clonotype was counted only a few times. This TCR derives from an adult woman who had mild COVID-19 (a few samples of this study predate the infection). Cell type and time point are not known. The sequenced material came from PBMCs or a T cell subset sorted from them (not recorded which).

The CDR3 DNA sequence: TGTGCCAGCAGCCCCGGGTGGCGCGTGGACGAGCAGTACTTC. Translation gives CASSPGWRVDEQYF. V and J are TRBV3-1 and TRBJ2-7, with D uncertain. Per germline, CDR1 LGHDT and CDR2 YNNKEL (reference sequence). This CDR3 contains 14 residues. Trimming left V 4 bases short and J 5 bases short, with 15 bases between.